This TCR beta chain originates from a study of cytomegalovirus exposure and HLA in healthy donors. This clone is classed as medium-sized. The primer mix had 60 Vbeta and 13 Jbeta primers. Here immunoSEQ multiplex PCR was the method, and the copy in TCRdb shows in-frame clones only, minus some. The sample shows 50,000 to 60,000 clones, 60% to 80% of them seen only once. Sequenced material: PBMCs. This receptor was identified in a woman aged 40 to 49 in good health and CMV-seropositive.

The CDR3 spells CAIGQSHTIYF. CDR3 DNA: TGTGCCATCGGACAGAGTCACACCATATATTTT. The chain carries TRBV10-3 and TRBJ1-3, with D maybe TRBD1 (6 bases). With 8 bases removed from V and 8 bases from J, the gap between germline ends came to 10 bases. Per the germline V gene, CDR1 is ENHRY and CDR2 is SYGVKD. This CDR3 region has 11 residues.